Following are 28 T cell receptor beta chains from one sample sequenced in a study of cytomegalovirus exposure and HLA in healthy donors. With 60 Vbeta and 13 Jbeta primers, the PCR was carried out. The method was immunoSEQ multiplex PCR; TCRdb's version includes in-frame clones alone and lacks a portion of them. The table includes around 150,000 clones, roughly 78% detected once. Sequencing input: PBMCs. The receptors stem from a man aged 50 or older in good health and CMV-seropositive.

This chain connects TRBV10-3 to TRBJ2-1; D may be TRBD1 (6 bases). Trimming removed 4 bases from V and 5 bases from J, with 15 bases in between. The CDR3 has 15 amino acids. Per germline, CDR1 ENHRY and CDR2 SYGVKD. The CDR3 protein is CAISAPTGGHNEQFF. For the CDR3, the DNA is TGTGCCATCAGTGCTCCGACAGGCGGCCACAATGAGCAGTTCTTC.

The V and J genes are TRBV10-2 and TRBJ2-7; D gene ambiguous. The length of the CDR3 is 14 residues. Trimming shortened V by 2 bases and J by 0 bases, and 8 bases separated the two germline ends. Germline-derived CDR1 and CDR2 are WSHSY and SAAADI. The DNA for the CDR3 is TGCGCCAGCAGTGAGGAGCTTACCTCCTACGAGCAGTACTTC. This encodes CASSEELTSYEQYF.

V gene TRBV29-1 combines with J gene TRBJ1-2, with D uncertain. Between the trimmed V and J ends, which lost 3 bases and 8 bases, there was a span of 10 bases. This CDR3 comprises 11 residues. Germline assignment: CDR1 SQVTM and CDR2 ANQGSEA. The CDR3 sequence is CSVDDTAGYTF. DNA of the CDR3: TGCAGCGTTGATGACACGGCCGGCTACACCTTC.

The chain uses TRBV19 and TRBJ2-7; TRBD2 aligns across 14 bases. Germline values: CDR1 LNHDA, CDR2 SQIVND (reference sequence). The junction had 8 bases not matched to a gene; V was cut back by 7 bases and J by 0 bases. The CDR3 has 17 residues. CDR3 in amino acids: CASNTGLAGANSYEQYF. The CDR3 DNA sequence: TGTGCCAGTAATACGGGACTAGCGGGGGCAAACTCCTACGAGCAGTACTTC.

The chain carries TRBV19 and TRBJ2-5; D may be TRBD1 (5 bases). Trimming removed 5 bases at V and 1 base at J, with 14 bases between. This CDR3 is 15 amino acids long. Germline lookup yields CDR1 LNHDA and CDR2 SQIVND (reference sequence). CDR3 loop: CASSPRRQIQETQYF. Here the CDR3 DNA reads TGTGCCAGTAGTCCCCGCCGACAGATCCAAGAGACCCAGTACTTC.

The rearrangement joins TRBV4-2 to TRBJ2-3; perhaps TRBD1 as D (6 bases). V gave up 1 base and J gave up 0 bases, with 11 bases separating them. This CDR3 comprises 16 residues. Looked up from germline, CDR1 is LGHNA and CDR2 is YNFKEQ. The CDR3 sequence is CASSQGTGRSTDTQYF. The DNA for the CDR3 is TGTGCCAGCAGCCAAGGAACAGGGCGTAGCACAGATACGCAGTATTTT.

The V gene is TRBV4-1, the J gene TRBJ2-1; D not certain. CDR1 is MGHRA and CDR2 is YSYEKL in the germline V gene. This CDR3 region has 13 residues. The germline V and J ends were trimmed by 2 bases and 8 bases, with 10 bases remaining between them. CDR3 bases: TGCGCCAGCAGCCAACTCTATAAAGATGAGCAGTTCTTC. Its translation is CASSQLYKDEQFF.

This rearrangement joins TRBV4-1 to TRBJ2-5; no reliable D call. The CDR3 runs 15 residues. Germline V CDR1 and CDR2: MGHRA, YSYEKL. The V gene lost 2 bases and the J gene lost 2 bases, with 12 bases spanning the gap. The CDR3 loop is CASSQRLTPQETQYF. The CDR3, as DNA: TGCGCCAGCAGCCAAAGATTAACTCCTCAAGAGACCCAGTACTTC.

Details on this clone: Other DNA sequences from this sample encode an identical CDR3 as well. This rearrangement joins TRBV7-2 to TRBJ2-7; TRBD2 matches at 7 bases. The CDR3 is 13 amino acids. V trimming: 5 bases; J trimming: 2 bases; junction bases outside the gene matches: 3. Germline V gene data show CDR1 as SGHTA and CDR2 as FQGNSA. The CDR3 DNA follows: TGTGCCAGCAGCCGGGGACTAACCTACGAGCAGTACTTC. Its protein is CASSRGLTYEQYF.

This clone has more than one count but fewer than ten. The V and J genes are TRBV5-1 and TRBJ1-3; 7 positions agree with TRBD1. The CDR3 consists of 15 residues. Trimming at V came to 4 bases and at J to 4 bases, leaving 8 bases not matched to a gene. Germline assignment: CDR1 SGHRS and CDR2 YFSETQ. The CDR3 spells CASSRDRVLGNTIYF. The CDR3, as DNA: TGCGCCAGCAGCCGGGACAGAGTGTTAGGAAACACCATATATTTT.

This clone appeared a single time. The V gene is TRBV19, the J gene TRBJ1-1; 7 bases map to TRBD1. This CDR3 contains 16 residues. V shed 4 bases, J shed 1 base, and the junction held 9 bases outside the gene matches. Germline values: CDR1 LNHDA, CDR2 SQIVND (reference sequence). The CDR3: CASSTRKGAGNTEAFF. CDR3 sequence (DNA): TGTGCCAGTAGTACACGCAAGGGGGCAGGGAACACTGAAGCTTTCTTT. The variable domain in full, with the rest retrieved from reference TRBV19 and TRBJ1-1, is DGGITQSPKYLFRKEGQNVTLSCEQNLNHDAMYWYRQDPGQGLRLIYYSQIVNDFQKGDIAEGYSVSREKKESFPLTVTSAQKNPTAFYLCASSTRKGAGNTEAFFGQGTRLTVV.

The V gene is TRBV5-1, the J gene TRBJ2-7, with unresolved D. CDR1 and CDR2 from the germline V gene are SGHRS and YFSETQ. This CDR3 region has 13 residues. Trimming removed 4 bases at V and 4 bases at J, with 12 bases between. For the CDR3, the DNA is TGCGCCAGCAGCCTTACACCTCCTTACGAGCAGTACTTC. As protein: CASSLTPPYEQYF.

V gene TRBV4-2 combines with J gene TRBJ2-7; 7 bases are a match to TRBD2. The J segment lost 2 bases and the V segment lost 0 bases, leaving 4 bases of the junction unmatched. The CDR3 runs 15 residues. Germline-derived CDR1 and CDR2 are LGHNA and YNFKEQ. CDR3 DNA: TGTGCCAGCAGCCAAGAAGGGGCGGGGGCCTACGAGCAGTACTTC. Amino acid sequence: CASSQEGAGAYEQYF.

V and J are TRBV15 and TRBJ1-2; 7 bases match TRBD1. V shed 2 bases, J shed 8 bases, and the junction held 8 bases outside the gene matches. Per the germline V gene, CDR1 is LNHNV and CDR2 is YYDKDF (reference sequence). There are 14 residues in the CDR3. The CDR3 here is CATSRNDRVRGYTF. The CDR3 nucleotides read TGTGCCACCAGCAGAAACGACAGGGTGAGAGGCTACACCTTC.

The V call is TRBV5-1, the J call TRBJ2-7; the D gene is possibly TRBD1 (5 bases). Trimming shortened V by 5 bases and J by 3 bases, and 15 bases separated the two germline ends. The CDR3 has 14 amino acids. Germline lookup yields CDR1 SGHRS and CDR2 YFSETQ. The CDR3 loop reads CASRTATTYYEQYF. CDR3 in DNA: TGCGCCAGCAGGACAGCAACGACGTACTACGAGCAGTACTTC.

On this clone: Other DNA variants within this sample encode the same CDR3. V is TRBV2 and J is TRBJ2-7, with 10 nucleotides matching TRBD1. This CDR3 spans 13 amino acids. Trimming removed 8 bases from V and 1 base from J; junction bases left unmatched: 2. Per germline, CDR1 SNHLY and CDR2 FYNNEI. The CDR3 nucleotides are TGTGCCAGCGGGGGACAGGGGTCCTACGAGCAGTACTTC. Its protein product is CASGGQGSYEQYF.

A few counts support this clone. The CDR3 DNA reads as TGTGCCAGCAGTGCTCAGGGAAACACTGAAGCTTTCTTT. Its translation is CASSAQGNTEAFF. The rearrangement links TRBV6-1 to TRBJ1-1; TRBD1 is a possible D gene (5 bases). Deletions cut 4 bases from V and 2 bases from J, with 8 bases between. CDR1 MNHNS and CDR2 SASEGT come from the germline V gene. This CDR3 has 13 residues.

DNA of the CDR3: TGTGCCAGCAGCTTAGCTAGCGAGGGCTATGGCTACACCTTC. Translating it yields CASSLASEGYGYTF. The V call is TRBV7-9, the J call TRBJ1-2; D is uncertain. The CDR3 is made up of 14 amino acids. Germline V gene sequence: CDR1 SEHNR, CDR2 FQNEAQ (reference sequence). The V gene lost 0 bases and the J gene lost 4 bases, with 9 bases spanning the gap. Based on the CDR3 plus reference TRBV7-9 and TRBJ1-2, the full variable domain is DTGVSQNPRHKITKRGQNVTFRCDPISEHNRLYWYRQTLGQGPEFLTYFQNEAQLEKSRLLSDRFSAERPKGSFSTLEIQRTEQGDSAMYLCASSLASEGYGYTFGSGTRLTVV.

The V call is TRBV18, the J call TRBJ2-2; 8 nucleotides line up with TRBD1. In germline, CDR1 is KGHSH, CDR2 LQKENI. The CDR3 length is 16 residues. Trimming removed 1 base from V and 8 bases from J; junction bases left unmatched: 9. As DNA, the CDR3 is TGTGCCAGCTCACCACGTTCGTCAGGGGGCAAAGGGGAGCTGTTTTTT. It encodes CASSPRSSGGKGELFF.

This sequence joins TRBV7-2 and TRBJ2-7, with 13 bases lining up with TRBD2. Trimming took 6 bases from V and 4 from J; bases not matched to a gene: 9. The CDR3 is 16 amino acids. Per germline, CDR1 SGHTA and CDR2 FQGNSA. The CDR3 here is CASRQTSGRAPYEQYF. The CDR3 region has the DNA TGTGCCAGCAGACAAACTAGCGGGAGGGCCCCGTACGAGCAGTACTTC.

V and J are TRBV2 and TRBJ2-1; 7 bases agree with TRBD1. V was clipped by 7 bases and J by 7 bases; unmatched bases: 7. The length of the CDR3 is 13 residues. CDR1 is SNHLY and CDR2 is FYNNEI in the germline V gene. CDR3 DNA: TGTGCCAGCAATCTAGACAGGGCGAATGAGCAGTTCTTC. Its translation is CASNLDRANEQFF.

The gene calls are TRBV5-4 and TRBJ1-2; 8 positions agree with TRBD1. Looked up from germline, CDR1 is SGHNT and CDR2 is YYREEE (reference sequence). The V and J ends lost 4 bases and 7 bases, in that order; junction bases with no gene match: 12. The length of the CDR3 is 15 residues. Here the CDR3 reads CASSLPPDRAGGYTF. The CDR3 DNA sequence: TGTGCCAGCAGCCTACCTCCGGACAGGGCGGGTGGCTACACCTTC. Complete variable domain (other parts from reference TRBV5-4 and TRBJ1-2): ETGVTQSPTHLIKTRGQQVTLRCSSQSGHNTVSWYQQALGQGPQFIFQYYREEENGRGNFPPRFSGLQFPNYSSELNVNALELDDSALYLCASSLPPDRAGGYTFGSGTRLTVV.

This rearrangement joins TRBV19 to TRBJ2-3; 11 nucleotides agree with TRBD2. Germline V lookup: CDR1 LNHDA, CDR2 SQIVND (reference sequence). With 4 bases clipped from V and 2 bases from J, the junction kept 2 bases outside the gene matches. CDR3 length: 15 amino acids. In nucleotides, the CDR3 is TGTGCCAGTAGTAAACTAGCGGGGGACACAGATACGCAGTATTTT. Amino acids: CASSKLAGDTDTQYF.

A few counts support this clone. The chain uses TRBV6-1 and TRBJ1-4, with a weak D call TRBD1 (6 bases). Germline CDR1 MNHNS, CDR2 SASEGT. The germline V and J ends were trimmed by 4 bases and 7 bases, with 13 bases remaining between them. The CDR3 sequence is 14 residues long. CDR3 amino acids: CASSVRVRGEKLFF. The CDR3 bases are TGTGCCAGCAGTGTCCGGGTCAGGGGTGAAAAACTGTTTTTT.

The gene calls are TRBV7-6 and TRBJ1-2, with 7 bases fitting TRBD1. The CDR3 runs 16 residues. The germline V gene has CDR1 SGHVS and CDR2 FNYEAQ. Trimming cost V 0 bases and J 0 bases; bases outside gene matches: 4. The CDR3 coding sequence is TGTGCCAGCAGCTTAGCGCAGGGGGGCACTAACTATGGCTACACCTTC. It is translated as CASSLAQGGTNYGYTF.

This clone was seen once. The chain recombines TRBV9 with TRBJ2-4, with 8 bases aligning to TRBD1. Looked up from germline, CDR1 is SGDLS and CDR2 is YYNGEE. The CDR3 covers 13 residues. Trimming removed 3 bases from V and 10 bases from J; junction bases left unmatched: 6. The CDR3, as DNA: TGTGCCAGCAGCGACGGACAGGGTCTTATTCAGTACTTC. The encoded protein is CASSDGQGLIQYF.

The V and J genes are TRBV5-6 and TRBJ2-7, with a weak D call TRBD1 (5 bases). Germline V CDR1 and CDR2: SGHDT, YYEEEE. The germline V and J ends were trimmed by 0 bases and 5 bases, with 12 bases remaining between them. This CDR3 contains 14 residues. The DNA of the CDR3 is TGTGCCAGCAGCTTGGGGCAGCCAGGGAACGAGCAGTACTTC. Its protein is CASSLGQPGNEQYF.

As for this clone: The CDR3 does not end in the conserved phenylalanine or tryptophan, so this is likely a read error. The V call is TRBV5-1, the J call TRBJ2-7; 7 nucleotides align to TRBD2. V was clipped by 3 bases and J by 3 bases; unmatched bases: 6. The germline V gene encodes CDR1 SGHRS and CDR2 YFSETQ. The CDR3 is 14 residues long. Here the CDR3 DNA reads TGCGCCAGCAGCTCCACCGCGGGGGTCTACGAGCAGTACCTC. Translated, it gives CASSSTAGVYEQYL.